This T cell receptor (beta chain) emerged from a study of shared clonotypes between healthy human individuals. Whole-study findings and limits: The donor pool, a small one, limited the genetic and exposure-history diversity represented.

Terminally differentiated effector memory CD45RA+ cells were excluded from the naive CD8 cells, which were CD45RO-negative and positively selected for CCR7. As concerns this clone: Its antigen remains unidentified.

Profiled with immunoSEQ multiplex PCR; TCRdb holds only in-frame clones, not every one. The sample yields some 2.1 million clones, just under 95% seen once. Sequencing was performed on naive CD8+ T cells sorted from blood. This TCR derives from a man in his late teens or twenties in good health.

Here the CDR3 reads CSTGQSTNEKLFF. DNA for the CDR3: TGCAGCACGGGACAGTCAACTAATGAAAAACTGTTTTTT. The chain combines TRBV29-1 with TRBJ1-4, with TRBD1 identical over 7 bases. CDR1 SQVTM and CDR2 ANQGSEA come from the germline V gene. Losses at the gene ends were 8 bases for V and 0 bases for J; bases not matched to a gene: 3. The CDR3 runs 13 residues. Variable domain in full (rest from reference TRBV29-1 and TRBJ1-4): SAVISQKPSRDICQRGTSLTIQCQVDSQVTMMFWYRQQPGQSLTLIATANQGSEATYESGFVIDKFPISRPNLTFSTLTVSNMSPEDSSIYLCSTGQSTNEKLFFGSGTQLSVL.